A single sample gave rise to the 2 T cell receptor beta chains below, sequenced in a study of blood T cells in healthy people across ages. Together with a sample-barcoded 5' primer, a J-beta primer mix was included in a second PCR lasting about 7 to 12 cycles. Each CDR3 protein gets one entry after TCRdb re-called the 5' RACE reads with MiXCR. The data hold 1.5 million to 1.9 million distinct CDR3 sequences, with about 42% observed a single time. The sample comprised blood. These receptors were collected from a young woman in good health.

The chain combines TRBV20-1 with TRBJ1-1; 9 positions agree with TRBD1. Losses at the gene ends were 1 base for V and 3 bases for J; bases not matched to a gene: 6. The CDR3 loop spans 15 amino acids. Germline lookup yields CDR1 DFQATT and CDR2 SNEGSKA (reference sequence). This chain's CDR3 is CSARAPGTGYTEAFF. The CDR3 nucleotides are TGCAGTGCTAGAGCCCCCGGGACAGGGTACACTGAAGCTTTCTTT.

This clonotype appeared a few times. This chain joins TRBV3-1 and TRBJ2-1, with 7 positions matching TRBD1. After removal of 3 bases from V and 5 bases from J, the junction contained 4 bases not matched to a gene. The CDR3 consists of 14 residues. Germline lookup yields CDR1 LGHDT and CDR2 YNNKEL (reference sequence). The CDR3 region has the DNA TGTGCCAGCAGCCACTACGACAGGGACAATGAGCAGTTCTTC. This encodes CASSHYDRDNEQFF.